Below, 16 T cell receptor beta chains from the same sample are listed, as sequenced in a study of T cells in Graves' hyperthyroidism and ophthalmopathy. It was RNA transcripts that yielded the amplified TCR beta CDR3 regions. In the first-round RT-PCR of the TCR CDR3, the HTBI primer set was used. Each CDR3 protein gets one entry after TCRdb re-called the multiplex PCR reads with MiXCR. The data contain roughly 750,000 distinct CDR3 sequences, about a sixth of them singletons. The sequencing sample was made of blood. The receptors were sampled from a man between 18 and 29 years old with Graves' hyperthyroidism.

This clonotype was found many times. V and J are TRBV6-1 and TRBJ1-5; 7 bases are a match to TRBD1. V lost 2 bases, J lost 7 bases, and 8 bases stayed unmatched. The CDR3 sequence is 15 residues long. CDR1 and CDR2 from the germline V gene are MNHNS and SASEGT. DNA of the CDR3: TGTGCCAGCAGTGAAACAAGGGGGCTGCGGCAGCCCCAGCATTTT. This gives the protein CASSETRGLRQPQHF.

This clonotype was seen at least ten times. CDR3 sequence reads: CASSYDRASGYTF. The CDR3 coding sequence is TGTGCCAGCAGCTATGACAGGGCATCTGGCTACACCTTC. The chain combines TRBV28 with TRBJ1-2; 7 nucleotides agree with TRBD1. V lost 6 bases to trimming and J lost 7 bases; unmatched junction nucleotides: 8. This CDR3 has 13 residues. Germline V gene sequence: CDR1 MDHEN, CDR2 SYDVKM.

The rearrangement joins TRBV11-3 to TRBJ1-1; D ambiguous. The germline V and J ends were trimmed by 3 bases and 2 bases, with 7 bases remaining between them. The CDR3 covers 13 residues. CDR1 SGHNT and CDR2 YENEEA come from the germline V gene. The CDR3 DNA sequence: TGTGCCAGCAGCTTTGCGGATAACACTGAAGCTTTCTTT. Amino acid sequence: CASSFADNTEAFF.

This clonotype was recorded many times. This chain joins TRBV3-1 and TRBJ2-1; D may be TRBD2 (6 bases). The CDR3 covers 17 residues. The V gene lost 0 bases and the J gene lost 0 bases, with 12 bases spanning the gap. CDR1 and CDR2 from the germline V gene are LGHDT and YNNKEL (reference sequence). CDR3 sequence (DNA): TGTGCCAGCAGCCAAGATCTCGGGGACTTCTCCTACAATGAGCAGTTCTTC. It specifies CASSQDLGDFSYNEQFF.

This clonotype occurred a few times. The V gene is TRBV6-1, the J gene TRBJ1-5; D possibly corresponds to TRBD1 (5 bases). Looked up from germline, CDR1 is MNHNS and CDR2 is SASEGT. Trimming removed 2 bases at V and 3 bases at J, with 14 bases between. This CDR3 spans 16 amino acids. The CDR3 nucleotides read TGTGCCAGCAGTGAAATTACCTACAGGTCCAATCAGCCCCAGCATTTT. Protein sequence: CASSEITYRSNQPQHF.

CDR3 amino acids: CASTSPGGGSYNEQFF. The CDR3 DNA is TGTGCCAGCACCTCCCCCGGGGGGGGCTCCTACAATGAGCAGTTCTTC. The chain employs TRBV6-1 and TRBJ2-1; 8 bases agree with TRBD2. The CDR3 runs to 16 residues. V dropped 7 bases and J dropped 0; count of bases not matched to a gene: 8. Germline V gene data show CDR1 as MNHNS and CDR2 as SASEGT.

This clonotype was counted many times. The V call is TRBV20-1, the J call TRBJ2-7, with TRBD2 identical over 7 bases. Germline-derived CDR1 and CDR2 are DFQATT and SNEGSKA (reference sequence). The CDR3 totals 15 residues. J was trimmed by 6 bases and V by 6 bases; bases with no gene match: 17. CDR3 region: CSARRAGVSKLEQYF. CDR3 DNA: TGCAGTGCGAGAAGGGCGGGGGTCAGTAAGCTCGAGCAGTACTTC.

This clonotype was found many times. The DNA of the CDR3 is TGTGCCAGCAGTCCTCCCCGCAGGGAGCAGTTCTTC. It translates to CASSPPRREQFF. The chain links TRBV28 to TRBJ2-1; D uncertain. This CDR3 contains 12 residues. The V gene's germline CDR1 is MDHEN and CDR2 SYDVKM. Trimming shortened V by 5 bases and J by 10 bases, and 12 bases separated the two germline ends.

In this sample, this clonotype turned up many times. V usage is TRBV3-1 and J usage is TRBJ1-4; possibly TRBD1 for D (5 bases). V lost 4 bases to trimming and J lost 7 bases, with 16 bases between them. Germline lookup yields CDR1 LGHDT and CDR2 YNNKEL (reference sequence). CDR3 length equals 15 residues. The CDR3 reads CASSLGPSGVEKLFF. In DNA form, the CDR3 reads TGTGCCAGCAGCCTGGGACCCAGTGGGGTTGAAAAACTGTTTTTT.

This clonotype appeared many times. V gene TRBV28 combines with J gene TRBJ1-2; 9 nucleotides match TRBD1. Unmatched junction bases numbered 5, after V lost 5 bases and J lost 1 base. This CDR3 spans 15 amino acids. Germline assignment: CDR1 MDHEN and CDR2 SYDVKM. CDR3 DNA sequence: TGTGCCAGCAGTGCATCGGGACAGGGTAACTATGGCTACACCTTC. This codes for CASSASGQGNYGYTF.

This clonotype was counted many times. The genes are TRBV2 and TRBJ2-5; D perhaps matches TRBD1 (5 bases). V was pared by 6 bases and J by 12 bases, with 11 bases between. This CDR3 has 10 residues. CDR1 is SNHLY, CDR2 FYNNEI, per germline. The CDR3 sequence is CASSQQGKYF. CDR3 nucleotide sequence: TGTGCCAGCAGCCAGCAGGGAAAGTACTTC.

This chain connects TRBV5-5 to TRBJ1-1; possible D gene TRBD1, 5 bases. V gave up 5 bases and J gave up 6 bases, with 14 bases separating them. From germline, CDR1 is SGHKS and CDR2 YYEKEE (reference sequence). CDR3 length: 13 amino acids. CDR3 DNA: TGTGCCAGCAGGCAGTCGGGGACGCCTGAAGCTTTCTTT. Amino acid sequence: CASRQSGTPEAFF. The entire variable domain, with the rest obtained from reference TRBV5-5 and TRBJ1-1, is as follows: DAGVTQSPTHLIKTRGQQVTLRCSPISGHKSVSWYQQVLGQGPQFIFQYYEKEERGRGNFPDRFSARQFPNYSSELNVNALLLGDSALYLCASRQSGTPEAFFGQGTRLTVV.

This clonotype was seen a handful of times. The chain has TRBV20-1 and TRBJ2-7; unclear D gene. The CDR3 extends over 16 amino acids. V lost 0 bases and J 0 bases, leaving 15 bases between the germline ends. Germline CDR1 reads DFQATT; CDR2 reads SNEGSKA (reference sequence). The CDR3 DNA is TGCAGTGCTAGAGACATAGATGGTGGGAACTCCTACGAGCAGTACTTC. It translates to CSARDIDGGNSYEQYF.

The V and J genes are TRBV5-1 and TRBJ2-5; possibly TRBD1 for D (6 bases). V dropped 6 bases and J dropped 2 bases, with 17 bases sitting between them. This CDR3 spans 15 amino acids. Germline V gene data show CDR1 as SGHRS and CDR2 as YFSETQ. Written as DNA, the CDR3 is TGCGCCAGCAAAGTGACAGGCACATCTCAAGAGACCCAGTACTTC. Protein: CASKVTGTSQETQYF.

This chain uses TRBV29-1 with TRBJ1-4, with D hard to call. V was clipped by 6 bases and J by 3 bases, with 11 bases between them. The CDR3 spans 13 residues. Germline values: CDR1 SQVTM, CDR2 ANQGSEA. CDR3 nucleotide sequence: TGCAGCGTCCGGACCGCGTCTAATGAAAAACTGTTTTTT. It codes for CSVRTASNEKLFF.

This clonotype was recorded at least ten times. The V gene is TRBV7-9, the J gene TRBJ2-3; weak D call: TRBD2 (6 bases). The CDR3 is 15 residues long. Trimming cost V 1 base and J 2 bases, with 10 bases left between them. Germline CDR1 is SEHNR and CDR2 is FQNEAQ (reference sequence). The CDR3 protein is CASSLGRGSTDTQYF. CDR3 in DNA: TGTGCCAGCAGCTTAGGGAGGGGCTCCACAGATACGCAGTATTTT.